Listed below are T cell receptor beta chains from one sample, sequenced in a study of blood T cell repertoires in COVID-19. Here immunoSEQ multiplex PCR was the method, and the copy in TCRdb shows in-frame clones only, minus some. The data contain about 270,000 clones, 86% of them singletons. Sequencing used peripheral blood. The receptors derive from a man in his forties who had recovered from COVID-19. The CDR3 runs from the conserved cysteine through the conserved F or W. D genes are given only for firm matches. Rows give clone size only sometimes, using once, few, many, or a class for an expanded clone.

J | size | D | V | CDR3 | DNA
TRBJ1-5 | - | - | TRBV7-9 | CASSLGGVRQPQHF | TGTGCCAGCAGCTTAGGGGGAGTCCGGCAGCCCCAGCATTTT
TRBJ2-5 | - | TRBD2 | TRBV19 | CASSIETSGYQETQYF | TGTGCCAGTAGTATTGAGACTAGCGGATACCAAGAGACCCAGTACTTC
TRBJ2-6 | few | - | TRBV9 | CASSGPGTPRGANVLTF | TGTGCCAGCAGCGGACCCGGGACACCTCGCGGGGCCAACGTCCTGACTTTC
TRBJ2-1 | once | - | TRBV3-1/TRBV3-2 | CASSQVGTQPRAEQFF | TGTGCCAGCAGCCAAGTTGGGACACAACCCCGGGCTGAGCAGTTCTTC
TRBJ2-1 | - | TRBD2 | TRBV6-2/TRBV6-3 | CASSYNWGGNEQFF | TGTGCCAGCAGTTACAATTGGGGAGGGAATGAGCAGTTCTTC
TRBJ1-5 | few | TRBD1 | TRBV19 | CASSTKGQGGGQPQHF | TGTGCCAGTAGTACCAAAGGACAGGGCGGGGGTCAGCCCCAGCATTTT
TRBJ2-2 | - | - | TRBV19 | CASSDGGGRTGELFF | TGTGCCAGTAGTGACGGTGGAGGGCGTACCGGGGAGCTGTTTTTT
TRBJ2-2 | - | TRBD1 | TRBV5-1 | CASSLGGTGGLTGELFF | TGCGCCAGCAGCTTGGGAGGGACAGGGGGCCTCACCGGGGAGCTGTTTTTT
TRBJ1-2 | - | TRBD1 | TRBV19 | CASSNRDRGHRGYTF | TGTGCCAGTAGTAACCGGGACAGGGGGCATCGGGGCTACACCTTC
TRBJ2-7 | - | - | TRBV19 | CASSIGVTEGYEQYF | TGTGCCAGTAGTATAGGGGTAACAGAGGGCTACGAGCAGTACTTC
TRBJ2-3 | - | - | TRBV2 | CASRQGGTDTQYF | TGTGCCAGCAGACAGGGCGGCACAGATACGCAGTATTTT
TRBJ2-7 | - | - | TRBV19 | CASSSDSYEQYF | TGTGCCAGTAGTTCAGACTCCTACGAGCAGTACTTC
TRBJ2-1 | - | - | TRBV9 | CASSVEVGPGGVNEQFF | TGTGCCAGCAGCGTAGAAGTCGGCCCCGGAGGAGTGAATGAGCAGTTCTTC
TRBJ1-3 | - | - | TRBV6-6 | CASRSANSGNTIYF | TGTGCCAGCAGGTCTGCGAACTCTGGAAACACCATATATTTT
TRBJ2-1 | - | - | TRBV4-3 | CASSQDQGTYNEQFF | TGCGCCAGCAGCCAAGATCAGGGGACCTACAATGAGCAGTTCTTC
TRBJ2-1 | - | TRBD2 | TRBV6-5 | CASREREYNEQFF | TGTGCCAGCAGGGAGCGGGAGTACAATGAGCAGTTCTTC
TRBJ2-1 | once | - | TRBV12-2 | CASRLDRAEVGMEDNEQFF | TGTGCAAGTCGCTTAGATAGGGCGGAGGTGGGGATGGAAGACAATGAGCAGTTCTTC
TRBJ2-5 | - | - | TRBV5-1 | CASRRTDIQETQYF | TGCGCCAGCAGAAGGACAGATATCCAAGAGACCCAGTACTTC
TRBJ2-5 | - | - | TRBV18 | CASSPGVETQYF | TGTGCCAGCTCACCCGGGGTGGAGACCCAGTACTTC
TRBJ2-7 | - | TRBD1 | TRBV6-5 | CASSSTGDYEQYF | TGTGCCAGCAGTTCGACAGGGGACTACGAGCAGTACTTC
TRBJ2-3 | many | TRBD1 | TRBV9 | CASSATGTGIQDTQYF | TGTGCCAGCAGCGCGACCGGGACAGGAATACAAGATACGCAGTATTTT
TRBJ1-5 | - | TRBD1 | TRBV7-2 | CASSLGGQFSNQPQHF | TGTGCCAGCAGCTTGGGGGGACAGTTTAGCAATCAGCCCCAGCATTTT
TRBJ2-1 | few | TRBD2 | TRBV25-1 | CASRGSGGSYNEQFF | TGTGCCAGCCGCGGTAGCGGGGGGTCCTACAATGAGCAGTTCTTC
TRBJ2-2 | - | TRBD1 | TRBV5-1 | CASGTGGTGELFF | TGCGCCAGCGGGACAGGAGGAACCGGGGAGCTGTTTTTT
TRBJ1-2 | - | TRBD1 | TRBV19 | CASTPPGQGRYGYTF | TGTGCCAGTACTCCACCCGGACAGGGGCGGTATGGCTACACCTTC
TRBJ1-2 | - | TRBD1 | TRBV13 | CASSFRQGYGYTF | TGTGCCAGCAGCTTTAGACAGGGCTATGGCTACACCTTC
TRBJ2-7 | - | TRBD2 | TRBV11-3 | CASSKKAGGPGEQYF | TGTGCCAGCAGCAAAAAGGCGGGGGGGCCGGGTGAGCAGTACTTC
TRBJ2-5 | - | TRBD1 | TRBV3-1/TRBV3-2 | CASSQVPGTALETQYF | TGTGCCAGCAGCCAAGTCCCCGGGACAGCCTTGGAGACCCAGTACTTC
TRBJ2-3 | - | - | TRBV11-2 | CASSLNAASTDTQYF | TGTGCCAGCAGCTTAAATGCGGCTAGCACAGATACGCAGTATTTT
TRBJ2-3 | - | - | TRBV12-3/TRBV12-4 | CASSEGGADTQYF | TGTGCCAGCTCGGAGGGGGGGGCGGATACGCAGTATTTT
TRBJ1-6 | - | - | TRBV12-3/TRBV12-4 | CASSIRGNSPLHF | TGTGCCAGCAGTATCCGGGGAAATTCACCCCTCCACTTT
TRBJ1-1 | - | TRBD1 | TRBV11-1 | CASSPRTGELLAAFF | TGTGCCAGCAGCCCACGGACAGGGGAGTTGTTAGCAGCTTTCTTT
TRBJ2-2 | - | - | TRBV6-6 | CASSFTGKNGELFF | TGTGCCAGCAGTTTCACAGGTAAGAACGGGGAGCTGTTTTTT
TRBJ2-7 | few | TRBD1 | TRBV6-5 | CASSTWTGGSYEQYF | TGTGCCAGCAGTACCTGGACAGGGGGCTCCTACGAGCAGTACTTC
TRBJ1-2 | - | - | TRBV13 | CASSYGTPMDGYTF | TGTGCCAGCAGCTACGGGACACCTATGGACGGCTACACCTTC
TRBJ1-1 | few | - | TRBV12-3/TRBV12-4 | CASSFGVGTEAFF | TGTGCCAGCAGTTTTGGTGTCGGCACTGAAGCTTTCTTT
TRBJ2-1 | - | TRBD2 | TRBV3-1/TRBV3-2 | CASSPFRLAGGPDEQFF | TGTGCCAGCAGCCCTTTTAGACTAGCGGGAGGGCCAGATGAGCAGTTCTTC
TRBJ2-1 | - | TRBD2 | TRBV7-3 | CASSPGTSARRGDEQFF | TGTGCCAGCAGCCCCGGGACTAGCGCCCGGAGGGGCGATGAGCAGTTCTTC
TRBJ2-5 | - | - | TRBV7-9 | CASSLVAGILPIQETQYF | TGTGCCAGCAGCTTAGTGGCGGGTATACTCCCTATACAAGAGACCCAGTACTTC
TRBJ1-2 | - | - | TRBV12-5 | CASGLGRANYGYTF | TGTGCTAGTGGTTTGGGGCGGGCCAACTATGGCTACACCTTC
TRBJ2-1 | - | - | TRBV7-9 | CASSFPTGGADNEQFF | TGTGCCAGCAGCTTCCCCACTGGGGGGGCAGACAATGAGCAGTTCTTC
TRBJ1-2 | - | TRBD1 | TRBV19 | CASTPGQTNYGYTF | TGTGCCAGTACCCCGGGACAGACTAACTATGGCTACACCTTC
TRBJ2-5 | - | TRBD1 | TRBV12-5 | CASGPGQGMSYQETQYF | TGTGCTAGTGGCCCTGGACAGGGAATGTCGTACCAAGAGACCCAGTACTTC
TRBJ2-7 | - | - | TRBV6-2/TRBV6-3 | CASSYPLLVPYEQYF | TGTGCCAGCAGTTACCCCCTACTAGTCCCCTACGAGCAGTACTTC